A single sample gave rise to the 23 T cell receptor beta chains below, sequenced in a study of blood T cell repertoires in COVID-19. Clones were read by immunoSEQ multiplex PCR, and TCRdb kept only the in-frame ones, dropping some. The table records some 230,000 clones, 86% of them present only once. What was sequenced was peripheral blood. The origin of the receptors is a man younger than 40 who had recovered from COVID-19.

This clone has just one count. This chain's CDR3 is CARSQEVTGNTSEAFF. For the CDR3, the DNA is TGTGCCAGAAGCCAAGAGGTGACAGGGAATACCAGTGAAGCTTTCTTT. The chain uses TRBV5-3 and TRBJ1-1, with 7 bases identical to TRBD1. TRBV5-3 is recorded as an ORF, its role being uncertain. The CDR3 covers 16 residues. The V and J ends lost 4 bases and 7 bases, in that order; junction bases with no gene match: 16.

The genes are TRBV27 and TRBJ2-2; D gene unclear. CDR1 is MNHEY, CDR2 SMNVEV, per germline (reference sequence). CDR3 length: 14 residues. V lost 5 bases to trimming and J lost 3 bases, with 10 bases between them. The CDR3 bases are TGTGCCAGCAGTCAGAACAGCTACACCGGGGAGCTGTTTTTT. Residues: CASSQNSYTGELFF.

The chain employs TRBV5-8 and TRBJ2-3; 9 nucleotides match TRBD2. Germline CDR1 is SGHTS and CDR2 is YDEGEE. This CDR3 region has 16 residues. J gave up 6 bases and V 4 bases, and 12 bases lay outside the gene matches. The CDR3 protein is CASSPVDLAGKDTQYF. CDR3 nucleotides: TGTGCCAGCAGCCCGGTTGATCTAGCGGGGAAGGATACGCAGTATTTT.

This clone was seen many times. The chain couples TRBV11-1 to TRBJ2-2, with TRBD2 matching 8 bases. This CDR3 comprises 16 residues. V lost 6 bases to trimming and J lost 4 bases; unmatched junction nucleotides: 10. The germline gives CDR1 SGHAT, CDR2 FQDESV (reference sequence). This CDR3 is CASSPFRGGTTGELFF. Here the CDR3 DNA reads TGTGCCAGCAGTCCTTTTCGGGGGGGGACCACCGGGGAGCTGTTTTTT. The complete variable domain, with remaining parts taken from reference TRBV11-1 and TRBJ2-2, reads EAEVAQSPRYKITEKSQAVAFWCDPISGHATLYWYRQILGQGPELLVQFQDESVVDDSQLPKDRFSAERLKGVDSTLKIQPAELGDSAMYLCASSPFRGGTTGELFFGEGSRLTVL.

The gene calls are TRBV24-1 and TRBJ2-1; D is possibly TRBD2 (5 bases). The V and J ends lost 9 bases and 6 bases respectively, with 17 bases between them. Germline lookup yields CDR1 KGHDR and CDR2 SFDVKD. This CDR3 comprises 14 residues. In DNA form, the CDR3 reads TGTGCCACCTCCTCGGAGGCAGAGTTCAATGAGCAGTTCTTC. Translated: CATSSEAEFNEQFF.

The chain combines TRBV7-2 with TRBJ2-3, with a weak D call TRBD2 (5 bases). Trimming took off 1 base at V and 2 bases at J, with 7 bases between the two ends. Germline V gene lookup returns CDR1 SGHTA and CDR2 FQGNSA. This CDR3 spans 14 amino acids. CDR3 nucleotides: TGTGCCAGCAGCTTAGAACTAGTCACAGATACGCAGTATTTT. As protein: CASSLELVTDTQYF.

This sequence joins TRBV5-4 and TRBJ1-2; TRBD1 is a possible D gene (5 bases). V shed 4 bases and J shed 0 bases, with 13 bases lying between them. This CDR3 region has 15 residues. Germline V CDR1 and CDR2: SGHNT, YYREEE (reference sequence). DNA of the CDR3: TGTGCCAGCAGCGGGCAGGGTACTTCTAACTATGGCTACACCTTC. Its protein is CASSGQGTSNYGYTF.

The chain couples TRBV6-5 to TRBJ2-2; a weak D match, TRBD2 (6 bases). CDR1 is MNHEY, CDR2 SVGAGI, per germline. V gave up 6 bases and J gave up 4 bases, with 15 bases separating them. CDR3 size: 15 residues. The CDR3 DNA is TGTGCCAGCAGCGCGGGACCTACCCTCACCGGGGAGCTGTTTTTT. It specifies CASSAGPTLTGELFF.

Comment on this clone: Other DNA sequences in the sample encode the same CDR3. The J gene is TRBJ1-5, the V gene TRBV19, with D perhaps matching TRBD1 (6 bases). The germline CDR1 and CDR2 sequences are LNHDA and SQIVND (reference sequence). Trimming left V 5 bases short and J 4 bases short, with 9 bases between. This CDR3 is built from 13 residues. The CDR3 here is CASSPTGNQPQHF. The CDR3 DNA reads TGTGCCAGTAGTCCCACAGGGAATCAGCCCCAGCATTTT.

This chain connects TRBV5-8 to TRBJ2-5; TRBD2 matches 7 bases. The CDR3 covers 14 residues. Trimming removed 4 bases from V and 4 bases from J; junction bases left unmatched: 7. From germline, CDR1 is SGHTS and CDR2 YDEGEE. The CDR3 sequence is CASSPGLGLETQYF. CDR3 sequence (DNA): TGTGCCAGCAGCCCCGGACTAGGTTTAGAGACCCAGTACTTC.

This chain links TRBV5-1 with TRBJ1-2; possible D gene TRBD1, 6 bases. The CDR3 totals 15 residues. Trimming left V 4 bases short and J 0 bases short, with 13 bases between. Germline V lookup: CDR1 SGHRS, CDR2 YFSETQ. CDR3 loop: CASSHGTGTNYGYTF. CDR3 in DNA: TGCGCCAGCAGCCACGGAACAGGGACTAACTATGGCTACACCTTC.

The V gene is TRBV2, the J gene TRBJ2-7; perhaps TRBD2 as D (5 bases). Trimming took off 10 bases at V and 1 base at J, with 17 bases between the two ends. CDR3 length: 14 amino acids. Per the germline V gene, CDR1 is SNHLY and CDR2 is FYNNEI. CDR3 in amino acids: CATIRNGGSYEQYF. The CDR3 nucleotides are TGTGCCACCATACGTAACGGCGGGTCCTACGAGCAGTACTTC.

The rearrangement joins TRBV5-4 to TRBJ2-5; D uncertain. Per the germline V gene, CDR1 is SGHNT and CDR2 is YYREEE (reference sequence). V shed 0 bases and J shed 2 bases, with 8 bases lying between them. This CDR3 contains 14 residues. CDR3 in DNA: TGTGCCAGCAGCTTGGAGGCTAGACAAGAGACCCAGTACTTC. Translating it yields CASSLEARQETQYF.

V is TRBV10-1 and J is TRBJ2-7, with TRBD2 matching over 7 bases. The V gene's germline CDR1 is WNHNN and CDR2 SYGVQD (reference sequence). The CDR3 extends over 13 amino acids. V gave up 6 bases and J gave up 2 bases; unmatched junction bases: 4. The CDR3: CASSGRETYEQYF. In DNA form, the CDR3 reads TGCGCCAGCAGCGGGCGGGAGACCTACGAGCAGTACTTC.

The gene calls are TRBV7-2 and TRBJ1-4; 7 bases are shared with TRBD1. The CDR3 is made up of 16 amino acids. Germline-derived CDR1 and CDR2 are SGHTA and FQGNSA. J lost 8 bases, V lost 3 bases, and 12 bases had no gene match. The CDR3, as DNA: TGTGCCAGCAGCTTCTACGGGACAGCTCGAGGGGAAAAACTGTTTTTT. This codes for CASSFYGTARGEKLFF. The whole variable domain, filled in from reference TRBV7-2 and TRBJ1-4, reads GAGVSQSPSNKVTEKGKDVELRCDPISGHTALYWYRQSLGQGLEFLIYFQGNSAPDKSGLPSDRFSAERTGGSVSTLTIQRTQQEDSAVYLCASSFYGTARGEKLFFGSGTQLSVL.

This chain links TRBV7-4 with TRBJ2-7; the match to TRBD1 covers 8 bases. The V and J ends lost 6 bases and 0 bases, in that order; junction bases with no gene match: 10. Germline V lookup: CDR1 SGHVT, CDR2 SQSDAQ. This CDR3 is 16 amino acids long. The CDR3 coding sequence is TGTGCCAGCAGTCTGCTGACAGGGGATATCTCCTACGAGCAGTACTTC. Its protein product is CASSLLTGDISYEQYF. Full variable domain (outside the CDR3, taken from reference TRBV7-4 and TRBJ2-7): GAGVSQSPRYKVAKRGRDVALRCDSISGHVTLYWYRQTLGQGSEVLTYSQSDAQRDKSGRPSGRFSAERPERSVSTLKIQRTEQGDSAVYLCASSLLTGDISYEQYFGPGTRLTVT.

This clone was found a few times. The chain joins TRBV7-9 to TRBJ1-1; 7 positions match TRBD1. Germline lookup yields CDR1 SEHNR and CDR2 FQNEAQ (reference sequence). The junction had 9 bases not matched to a gene; V was cut back by 5 bases and J by 6 bases. The CDR3 is 14 residues long. In DNA form, the CDR3 reads TGTGCCAGCAGCCCCCCAGGGGGTAGGTCTGAAGCTTTCTTT. Its translation is CASSPPGGRSEAFF.

This sequence joins TRBV6-5 and TRBJ1-2; TRBD1 agrees at 11 bases. Germline V gives CDR1 MNHEY, CDR2 SVGAGI. V gave up 10 bases and J gave up 4 bases; unmatched junction bases: 11. CDR3 length: 15 amino acids. Here the CDR3 DNA reads TGTGCCACCACCTGGACAGGGGGCGCAAGCTATGGCTACACCTTC. The encoded protein is CATTWTGGASYGYTF.

V and J are TRBV5-1 and TRBJ2-3; D call uncertain. The CDR3 consists of 14 residues. Germline assignment: CDR1 SGHRS and CDR2 YFSETQ. Trimming took 8 bases from V and 0 from J, leaving 13 bases between them. In DNA, the CDR3 is TGCGCCAGTCGACTCTTTTTTAGCACAGATACGCAGTATTTT. This gives the protein CASRLFFSTDTQYF.

This clone was counted once. This sequence joins TRBV2 and TRBJ1-5; tentatively, D is TRBD1 (5 bases). The CDR3 contains 13 residues. V shed 4 bases and J shed 5 bases, with 9 bases lying between them. The germline V gene encodes CDR1 SNHLY and CDR2 FYNNEI. In nucleotides, the CDR3 is TGTGCCAGCAGTGTGAACAGGTATCAGCCCCAGCATTTT. Translation gives CASSVNRYQPQHF.

The rearrangement joins TRBV7-2 to TRBJ2-7, with D possibly matching TRBD1 (6 bases). The V gene's germline CDR1 is SGHTA and CDR2 FQGNSA. V was shortened by 5 bases and J by 5 bases, with 16 bases between the two germline ends. CDR3 length: 14 residues. CDR3 nucleotide sequence: TGTGCCAGCAGCCTCACAGGGAAAATCGACGAGCAGTACTTC. It translates to CASSLTGKIDEQYF.

The rearrangement links TRBV2 to TRBJ1-1; perhaps TRBD1 as D (6 bases). V shed 7 bases and J shed 0 bases, with 21 bases lying between them. The length of the CDR3 is 17 residues. The germline CDR1 and CDR2 sequences are SNHLY and FYNNEI. The CDR3 DNA follows: TGTGCCAGCATCTTAACCCCGGCAGGGGACATGAACACTGAAGCTTTCTTT. Translation gives CASILTPAGDMNTEAFF.

The chain is built from TRBV4-1 and TRBJ1-3; D is uncertain. The CDR3 loop spans 14 amino acids. V dropped 0 bases and J dropped 9 bases, with 12 bases sitting between them. Germline V CDR1 and CDR2: MGHRA, YSYEKL. The CDR3 DNA reads TGCGCCAGCAGCCAAGAGAGTTTCCCATCCACCATATATTTT. It codes for CASSQESFPSTIYF.